Each of the 18 T cell receptor beta chains below was sequenced from the same sample in a study of cytomegalovirus exposure and HLA in healthy donors. With 60 Vbeta and 13 Jbeta primers, the PCR was carried out. TCRdb keeps only in-frame clones here, not all; method: immunoSEQ multiplex PCR. The sample lists roughly 180,000 clones, under 90% occurring once. The sequenced sample consisted of PBMCs. The receptors were sampled from a male donor in good health and CMV-seronegative.

This clone came up a few times. The rearrangement links TRBV11-3 to TRBJ2-1; a weak D match, TRBD1 (5 bases). Trimming took 5 bases from V and 6 from J, leaving 23 bases between them. Germline V gene data show CDR1 as SGHNT and CDR2 as YENEEA. There are 17 residues in the CDR3. CDR3 in DNA: TGTGCCAGCAGCGATGGCCTTCGGCTAGGGGTACTCAATGAGCAGTTCTTC. Amino acid sequence: CASSDGLRLGVLNEQFF.

This sequence joins TRBV5-5 and TRBJ2-3, with TRBD2 matching over 7 bases. The CDR3 is 15 residues long. Per the germline V gene, CDR1 is SGHKS and CDR2 is YYEKEE (reference sequence). The J segment lost 2 bases and the V segment lost 2 bases, leaving 5 bases of the junction unmatched. CDR3 bases: TGTGCCAGCAGCTTAGGTCTAGCGGTCACAGATACGCAGTATTTT. Amino acid sequence: CASSLGLAVTDTQYF.

The chain combines TRBV7-9 with TRBJ2-3, with 13 bases lining up with TRBD2. Germline values: CDR1 SEHNR, CDR2 FQNEAQ (reference sequence). This CDR3 contains 16 residues. The ends lost 5 bases at V and 2 bases at J; junction bases unmatched: 4. As DNA, the CDR3 is TGTGCCAGCAGCCCCGGACTAGCGGGAGCCACAGATACGCAGTATTTT. This sequence encodes CASSPGLAGATDTQYF.

The chain combines TRBV5-1 with TRBJ2-2; D possibly corresponds to TRBD2 (6 bases). Germline CDR1 reads SGHRS; CDR2 reads YFSETQ. The CDR3 is made up of 16 amino acids. V lost 4 bases to trimming and J lost 2 bases, with 15 bases between them. CDR3 amino acids: CASSRRLASNTGELFF. The CDR3, as DNA: TGCGCCAGCAGCCGGCGGCTAGCGAGCAACACCGGGGAGCTGTTTTTT.

This clone is a singleton in its sample. V usage is TRBV19 and J usage is TRBJ2-3, with D tentatively TRBD2 (7 bases). V lost 3 bases and J lost 4, with 11 bases in between. The CDR3 has 14 amino acids. Per the germline V gene, CDR1 is LNHDA and CDR2 is SQIVND (reference sequence). In DNA, the CDR3 is TGTGCCAGTAGTATCGGGGGGCAGGCAGATACGCAGTATTTT. Amino acid sequence: CASSIGGQADTQYF.

J is TRBJ2-1 and V is TRBV4-1; a weak D match, TRBD2 (6 bases). This CDR3 has 17 residues. The germline gives CDR1 MGHRA, CDR2 YSYEKL. The V gene lost 2 bases and the J gene lost 1 base, with 15 bases spanning the gap. The chain's CDR3 is CASSQPRLVRSYNEQFF. The DNA for the CDR3 is TGCGCCAGCAGCCAACCTCGACTAGTAAGGTCCTACAATGAGCAGTTCTTC.

A single count supports this clone. The chain uses TRBV4-2 and TRBJ1-2; 8 nucleotides agree with TRBD1. The CDR3 totals 16 residues. The V and J ends lost 0 bases and 4 bases, in that order; junction bases with no gene match: 7. Germline V gene sequence: CDR1 LGHNA, CDR2 YNFKEQ. CDR3 bases: TGTGCCAGCAGCCAAGAACCGGGACAGGATGTCTATGGCTACACCTTC. Residues: CASSQEPGQDVYGYTF.

The V call is TRBV11-3, the J call TRBJ2-7, with TRBD1 identical over 9 bases. The germline CDR1 and CDR2 sequences are SGHNT and YENEEA. CDR3 length: 14 amino acids. The junction had 4 bases not matched to a gene; V was cut back by 1 base and J by 6 bases. The CDR3 DNA is TGTGCCAGCAGCTTAGGGGACAGGGCCACCGAGCAGTACTTC. This sequence encodes CASSLGDRATEQYF. The full variable domain, its missing parts supplied by reference TRBV11-3 and TRBJ2-7, is EAGVVQSPRYKIIEKKQPVAFWCNPISGHNTLYWYLQNLGQGPELLIRYENEEAVDDSQLPKDRFSAERLKGVDSTLKIQPAELGDSAVYLCASSLGDRATEQYFGPGTRLTVT.

V usage is TRBV29-1 and J usage is TRBJ1-2; D possibly corresponds to TRBD1 (6 bases). The germline gives CDR1 SQVTM, CDR2 ANQGSEA. The V end was cut by 4 bases, the J end by 1 base, with 16 bases between. CDR3 length equals 15 residues. The CDR3 loop reads CSVVALGGRNYGYTF. CDR3 DNA sequence: TGCAGCGTTGTGGCCCTCGGGGGGCGTAACTATGGCTACACCTTC.

This chain uses TRBV5-1 with TRBJ2-5; D is perhaps TRBD2 (7 bases). The germline CDR1 and CDR2 sequences are SGHRS and YFSETQ. The CDR3 is 14 amino acids. The V and J ends lost 4 bases and 2 bases respectively, with 12 bases between them. The DNA for the CDR3 is TGCGCCAGCAGCGGGGGGGGGCCGCAAGAGACCCAGTACTTC. It translates to CASSGGGPQETQYF.

The rearrangement joins TRBV6-6 to TRBJ1-2; unclear D gene. Germline V gives CDR1 MNHNY, CDR2 SVGAGI (reference sequence). The CDR3 covers 12 residues. Between the trimmed V and J ends, which lost 11 bases and 0 bases, there was a span of 10 bases. CDR3 residues: CAARPANYGYTF. As DNA, the CDR3 is TGTGCCGCCAGGCCCGCTAACTATGGCTACACCTTC.

This clone appeared once. V usage is TRBV21-1 and J usage is TRBJ1-1; the table's D call, TRBD1, was not checked against the DNA. TRBV21-1 is a pseudogene locus. CDR3 length equals 19 residues. CDR3 residues: CASSHQGSCLRERNTEAFF. CDR3 nucleotide sequence: TGTGCCAGCAGTCACCAGGGTTCGTGTCTTCGCGAAAGAAACACTGAAGCTTTCTTT.

The chain recombines TRBV28 with TRBJ2-7, with 8 bases aligning to TRBD1. This CDR3 region has 16 residues. V dropped 3 bases and J dropped 3; count of bases not matched to a gene: 10. The germline gives CDR1 MDHEN, CDR2 SYDVKM. Here the CDR3 reads CASSFRRTGGSYEQYF. CDR3 DNA sequence: TGTGCCAGCAGTTTCAGGCGTACAGGGGGGAGCTACGAGCAGTACTTC.

The V and J genes are TRBV7-8 and TRBJ2-1; weak D call: TRBD2 (6 bases). The CDR3 consists of 11 residues. Germline CDR1 is SGHVS and CDR2 is FQNEAQ. V was cut by 5 bases and J by 11 bases, with 10 bases left in between. The CDR3 coding sequence is TGTGCCAGCAGCCGCGGGACCAAGCAGTTCTTC. Amino acids: CASSRGTKQFF.

The chain employs TRBV4-3 and TRBJ1-6; D gene unclear. This CDR3 is built from 14 residues. The V end lost 1 base, the J end lost 5 bases, and 6 bases lay between the germline ends. Germline V gene data show CDR1 as LGHNA and CDR2 as YSLEER. The CDR3 protein is CASSQAVDNSPLHF. The DNA of the CDR3 is TGCGCCAGCAGCCAAGCAGTGGATAATTCACCCCTCCACTTT.

J is TRBJ2-6 and V is TRBV15; D not resolved. V dropped 0 bases and J dropped 2 bases, with 20 bases sitting between them. The CDR3 runs to 20 residues. Looked up from germline, CDR1 is LNHNV and CDR2 is YYDKDF (reference sequence). The CDR3 region is CATSRDPLGLHPTGANVLTF. For the CDR3, the DNA is TGTGCCACCAGCAGAGACCCGTTGGGCCTTCATCCCACTGGGGCCAACGTCCTGACTTTC. Drawing the rest from reference TRBV15 and TRBJ2-6, the complete variable domain is DAMVIQNPRYQVTQFGKPVTLSCSQTLNHNVMYWYQQKSSQAPKLLFHYYDKDFNNEADTPDNFQSRRPNTSFCFLDIRSPGLGDTAMYLCATSRDPLGLHPTGANVLTFGAGSRLTVL.

V and J are TRBV27 and TRBJ2-2, with 7 bases that match TRBD1. The trim removed 6 bases at V and 5 bases at J, leaving 15 bases unmatched. In germline, CDR1 is MNHEY, CDR2 SMNVEV (reference sequence). The CDR3 has 17 amino acids. The CDR3 region is CASRGVTRQGYTGELFF. Here the CDR3 DNA reads TGTGCCAGCAGGGGGGTCACGAGACAGGGTTATACCGGGGAGCTGTTTTTT.

The V and J genes are TRBV5-1 and TRBJ2-3; 7 bases agree with TRBD2. This CDR3 contains 14 residues. Germline lookup yields CDR1 SGHRS and CDR2 YFSETQ. Germline trimming cut 7 bases from V and 2 bases from J; bases unmatched to any gene: 7. For the CDR3, the DNA is TGCGCCAGCGGCACCGGGACTAACACAGATACGCAGTATTTT. Protein: CASGTGTNTDTQYF.